These 27 T cell receptor beta chains originate from one sample sequenced in a study of control samples from healthy donors and cancer patients. Generated by immunoSEQ multiplex PCR, the TCRdb table keeps only in-frame clones and is missing some. In the table there are roughly 120,000 clones, 91% of which are singletons. The sequenced sample consisted of blood. The receptors shown here come from a woman aged 18-29 years in good health.

This sequence joins TRBV7-2 and TRBJ2-3, with TRBD2 matching 7 bases. CDR3 size: 16 residues. Per the germline V gene, CDR1 is SGHTA and CDR2 is FQGNSA. Trimming removed 0 bases from V and 2 bases from J; junction bases left unmatched: 5. This chain's CDR3 is CASSLASGLYTDTQYF. CDR3 nucleotides: TGTGCCAGCAGCTTAGCTAGCGGGTTATACACAGATACGCAGTATTTT. The variable domain in full, completed from reference TRBV7-2 and TRBJ2-3, reads GAGVSQSPSNKVTEKGKDVELRCDPISGHTALYWYRQSLGQGLEFLIYFQGNSAPDKSGLPSDRFSAERTGGSVSTLTIQRTQQEDSAVYLCASSLASGLYTDTQYFGPGTRLTVL.

This chain connects TRBV4-1 to TRBJ2-5; D gene ambiguous. CDR1 is MGHRA and CDR2 is YSYEKL in the germline V gene. Trimming removed 1 base at V and 4 bases at J, with 7 bases between. This CDR3 is built from 13 residues. DNA for the CDR3: TGCGCCAGCAGCCAAGCCCCCGGAGAGACCCAGTACTTC. It yields the protein CASSQAPGETQYF.

The gene calls are TRBV7-9 and TRBJ1-2, with 7 bases that match TRBD1. Losses at the gene ends were 4 bases for V and 2 bases for J; bases not matched to a gene: 10. CDR1 and CDR2 (germline): SEHNR, FQNEAQ (reference sequence). The CDR3 consists of 16 residues. The CDR3 region is CASSSRVGGRNYGYTF. The DNA of the CDR3 is TGTGCCAGCAGCTCCCGGGTAGGGGGCCGAAACTATGGCTACACCTTC. Looking up the rest from reference TRBV7-9 and TRBJ1-2 gives the full variable domain: DTGVSQNPRHKITKRGQNVTFRCDPISEHNRLYWYRQTLGQGPEFLTYFQNEAQLEKSRLLSDRFSAERPKGSFSTLEIQRTEQGDSAMYLCASSSRVGGRNYGYTFGSGTRLTVV.

Turning to this clone: A read error may produce the germline difference seen at one junction end. The chain couples TRBV3-1 (or the pseudogene TRBV3-2) to TRBJ2-1; 7 bases agree with TRBD1. This CDR3 comprises 15 residues. In germline, CDR1 is LGHDT, CDR2 YNNKEL (reference sequence). DNA for the CDR3: TGTTCCAGCAGTCGAATTAGAGGGGGCCACAATGAGCAGTTCTTC. Its translation: CSSSRIRGGHNEQFF.

The rearrangement links TRBV5-1 to TRBJ2-5; 11 positions agree with TRBD2. The CDR3 consists of 16 residues. The V and J ends lost 4 bases and 5 bases, in that order; junction bases with no gene match: 10. Per the germline V gene, CDR1 is SGHRS and CDR2 is YFSETQ. The CDR3 region is CASSPIAGGPRETQYF. The CDR3 nucleotides read TGCGCCAGCAGCCCAATAGCGGGAGGGCCCCGGGAGACCCAGTACTTC.

J is TRBJ2-3 and V is TRBV6-5; 11 bases align to TRBD1. The V and J ends lost 7 bases and 3 bases, in that order; junction bases with no gene match: 3. The V gene's germline CDR1 is MNHEY and CDR2 SVGAGI. CDR3 size: 14 residues. CDR3 in amino acids: CASKRDRGTDTQYF. The CDR3 DNA sequence: TGTGCCAGCAAACGGGACAGGGGGACAGATACGCAGTATTTT.

This clone showed up just once. V is TRBV7-9 and J is TRBJ1-1; D is possibly TRBD1 (6 bases). This CDR3 comprises 19 residues. Deletions cut 1 base from V and 0 bases from J, with 21 bases between. The V gene's germline CDR1 is SEHNR and CDR2 FQNEAQ (reference sequence). In nucleotides, the CDR3 is TGTGCCAGCAGCTTAGGGCTTTTGGGGGGCCGTGGGTTGAACACTGAAGCTTTCTTT. This codes for CASSLGLLGGRGLNTEAFF. The full variable domain, with the rest looked up from reference TRBV7-9 and TRBJ1-1, is DTGVSQNPRHKITKRGQNVTFRCDPISEHNRLYWYRQTLGQGPEFLTYFQNEAQLEKSRLLSDRFSAERPKGSFSTLEIQRTEQGDSAMYLCASSLGLLGGRGLNTEAFFGQGTRLTVV.

The genes are TRBV6-5 and TRBJ2-3; TRBD2 is a possible D gene (7 bases). The V and J ends lost 9 bases and 0 bases respectively, with 16 bases between them. The germline V gene encodes CDR1 MNHEY and CDR2 SVGAGI. The CDR3 totals 15 residues. The CDR3 loop reads CASKGGKRSTDTQYF. In DNA, the CDR3 is TGTGCCAGTAAGGGGGGGAAAAGGAGCACAGATACGCAGTATTTT.

The gene calls are TRBV30 and TRBJ2-1, with 8 bases lining up with TRBD1. Per the germline V gene, CDR1 is GTSNPN and CDR2 is SVGIG (reference sequence). With V trimmed by 3 bases and J by 3 bases, 4 bases remained unmatched. This CDR3 comprises 14 residues. In DNA, the CDR3 is TGTGCCTGGAGAGAAGGACAGGGCTACAATGAGCAGTTCTTC. This translates into CAWREGQGYNEQFF.

The gene calls are TRBV19 and TRBJ2-2; D is undetermined. The length of the CDR3 is 10 residues. Trimming removed 7 bases from V and 6 bases from J, with 3 bases in between. Germline V CDR1 and CDR2: LNHDA, SQIVND (reference sequence). The CDR3 bases are TGTGCCAGTATGGCCGGGGAGCTGTTTTTT. Its translation: CASMAGELFF.

This chain joins TRBV6-1 and TRBJ1-3; the D is unclear. V was clipped by 3 bases and J by 12 bases, with 9 bases between them. In germline, CDR1 is MNHNS, CDR2 SASEGT. The CDR3 has 11 residues. The DNA for the CDR3 is TGTGCCAGCAGTGACGGGCAACTCATATATTTT. This translates into CASSDGQLIYF.

The rearrangement joins TRBV7-9 to TRBJ2-5; D is unclear. Germline lookup yields CDR1 SEHNR and CDR2 FQNEAQ (reference sequence). Trimming removed 5 bases at V and 4 bases at J, with 14 bases between. The CDR3 loop spans 14 amino acids. The CDR3 here is CASSTLVIRETQYF. The CDR3 DNA sequence: TGTGCCAGCAGCACGCTAGTTATAAGAGAGACCCAGTACTTC.

The table lists this clone with a few counts. V and J are TRBV30 and TRBJ1-1, with unresolved D. V lost 5 bases and J lost 1, with 17 bases in between. The CDR3 contains 15 residues. CDR1 and CDR2 from the germline V gene are GTSNPN and SVGIG (reference sequence). CDR3 protein: CAWVAGSTGNTEAFF. In DNA, the CDR3 is TGTGCCTGGGTAGCTGGGTCGACGGGGAACACTGAAGCTTTCTTT.

V is TRBV28 and J is TRBJ1-1, with D unclear. The germline gives CDR1 MDHEN, CDR2 SYDVKM. The CDR3 has 15 residues. The V and J ends lost 3 bases and 1 base respectively, with 12 bases between them. The CDR3 DNA is TGTGCCAGCAGTTTCCTCCCACGGGGGAACACTGAAGCTTTCTTT. Amino acids: CASSFLPRGNTEAFF.

This chain joins TRBV7-3 and TRBJ2-2; TRBD2 matches at 8 bases. The J segment lost 3 bases and the V segment lost 3 bases, leaving 9 bases of the junction unmatched. This CDR3 is built from 17 residues. Germline V gene sequence: CDR1 SGHTA, CDR2 FQGTGA. DNA of the CDR3: TGTGCCAGCAGCTTGTCCCCTAGCGGGTTATACACCGGGGAGCTGTTTTTT. Residues: CASSLSPSGLYTGELFF.

This clone was detected only a few times. The V call is TRBV25-1, the J call TRBJ1-4, with 11 bases lining up with TRBD1. Germline V gene sequence: CDR1 MGHDK, CDR2 SYGVNS. The trim removed 3 bases at V and 7 bases at J, leaving 4 bases unmatched. CDR3 length: 15 residues. The CDR3 DNA follows: TGTGCCAGCAGTGAGTCCGGGACAGGGGGTGAAAAACTGTTTTTT. Protein sequence: CASSESGTGGEKLFF.

The gene calls are TRBV7-2 and TRBJ1-1; TRBD1 aligns across 8 bases. Germline trimming cut 7 bases from V and 1 base from J; bases unmatched to any gene: 5. CDR3 length equals 14 residues. Germline CDR1 reads SGHTA; CDR2 reads FQGNSA. The CDR3 is CASTSGGSNTEAFF. CDR3 in DNA: TGTGCCAGCACCTCAGGGGGCTCGAACACTGAAGCTTTCTTT.

In nucleotides, the CDR3 is TGTGCCAGCAGCTTAGCGCCGGGTCCCCGGGGGAGCAATCAGCCCCAGCATTTT. Its protein product is CASSLAPGPRGSNQPQHF. This rearrangement joins TRBV7-8 to TRBJ1-5; perhaps TRBD1 as D (5 bases). This CDR3 spans 18 amino acids. Germline V gene sequence: CDR1 SGHVS, CDR2 FQNEAQ. Trimming cost V 0 bases and J 1 base, with 16 bases left between them. Full variable domain (missing parts from reference TRBV7-8 and TRBJ1-5): GAGVSQSPRYKVAKRGQDVALRCDPISGHVSLFWYQQALGQGPEFLTYFQNEAQLDKSGLPSDRFFAERPEGSVSTLKIQRTQQEDSAVYLCASSLAPGPRGSNQPQHFGDGTRLSIL.

The gene calls are TRBV6-2 or TRBV6-3 and TRBJ1-1; maybe TRBD1 (5 bases). V was trimmed by 0 bases and J by 7 bases, leaving 15 bases between them. The germline CDR1 and CDR2 sequences are MNHEY and SVGEGT. The CDR3 runs 15 residues. Written as DNA, the CDR3 is TGTGCCAGCAGTTACTCGATGGCAGGGTTTCTTGAAGCTTTCTTT. Amino acid sequence: CASSYSMAGFLEAFF.

The rearrangement links TRBV5-1 to TRBJ1-1; 11 nucleotides line up with TRBD1. The CDR3 loop spans 18 amino acids. In germline, CDR1 is SGHRS, CDR2 YFSETQ. Trimming took 2 bases from V and 3 from J; bases not matched to a gene: 12. The CDR3 region is CASSFARTGGAWDTEAFF. The DNA for the CDR3 is TGCGCCAGCAGCTTCGCGCGGACAGGGGGCGCGTGGGACACTGAAGCTTTCTTT.

This CDR3 is CASSLGFGVGISYTDTQYF. DNA of the CDR3: TGTGCCAGCAGCTTAGGGTTCGGGGTCGGTATCTCATACACAGATACGCAGTATTTT. The rearrangement joins TRBV13 to TRBJ2-3, with D perhaps matching TRBD2 (5 bases). This CDR3 contains 19 residues. Between the trimmed V and J ends, which lost 0 bases and 2 bases, there was a span of 21 bases. The germline V gene has CDR1 PRHDT and CDR2 FYEKMQ (reference sequence).

The rearrangement links TRBV4-2 to TRBJ2-7; 9 nucleotides match TRBD2. The J segment lost 2 bases and the V segment lost 2 bases, leaving 7 bases of the junction unmatched. The CDR3 runs 16 residues. Germline V gene data show CDR1 as LGHNA and CDR2 as YNFKEQ. The CDR3 DNA sequence: TGTGCCAGCAGCCAAAGACTAGCGGAGGGGGCCTACGAGCAGTACTTC. The encoded protein is CASSQRLAEGAYEQYF.

The rearrangement links TRBV5-1 to TRBJ2-7, with 8 bases lining up with TRBD1. The CDR3 extends over 14 amino acids. V was pared by 4 bases and J by 2 bases, with 5 bases of the junction left unmatched. CDR1 is SGHRS and CDR2 is YFSETQ in the germline V gene. The CDR3 DNA sequence: TGCGCCAGCAGCCTGGACAGGGTTCCCTACGAGCAGTACTTC. Encoded protein: CASSLDRVPYEQYF.

The chain has TRBV9 and TRBJ1-1; D is unclear. The CDR3 has 13 residues. In germline, CDR1 is SGDLS, CDR2 YYNGEE. V was shortened by 0 bases and J by 2 bases, with 5 bases between the two germline ends. DNA of the CDR3: TGTGCCAGCAGCGTAGGCGACAACACTGAAGCTTTCTTT. Translating gives CASSVGDNTEAFF.

As regards this clone: The sample contains more than one DNA sequence encoding this CDR3. The chain carries TRBV4-3 and TRBJ2-1; D is possibly TRBD2 (6 bases). Between the trimmed V and J ends, which lost 0 bases and 8 bases, there was a span of 17 bases. The CDR3 totals 16 residues. From germline, CDR1 is LGHNA and CDR2 YSLEER. CDR3 nucleotides: TGCGCCAGCAGCCAAGATATATCGGCCCCGGGGGATGAGCAGTTCTTC. As protein: CASSQDISAPGDEQFF.

The count of this clone is one. The chain has TRBV28 and TRBJ1-5; D may be TRBD1 (5 bases). V dropped 5 bases and J dropped 5 bases, with 16 bases sitting between them. The CDR3 extends over 15 amino acids. The germline V gene has CDR1 MDHEN and CDR2 SYDVKM. CDR3 protein: CASSPTGRGDQPQHF. DNA of the CDR3: TGTGCCAGCAGTCCCACGGGACGGGGGGATCAGCCCCAGCATTTT.

The chain links TRBV23-1 to TRBJ2-7; 7 bases agree with TRBD2. TRBV23-1 is filed as an ORF, its function uncertain. The CDR3 totals 19 residues. V was clipped by 3 bases and J by 2 bases; unmatched bases: 19. The CDR3 DNA sequence: TGCGCCAGCAGTCATTCACGGGACTACCATTACCCCACCGCCTACGAGCAGTACTTC. It codes for CASSHSRDYHYPTAYEQYF.